The clone carrying this T cell receptor (beta chain) was observed a handful of times. The data were obtained in a study of cytomegalovirus exposure and HLA in healthy donors. PCR employed 60 Vbeta and 13 Jbeta primers. Data came from immunoSEQ multiplex PCR; TCRdb stores just in-frame clones and leaves some out. Found here are about 160,000 clones, more than 75% of them singletons; the top ten hold less than 1.6%. Germline CDR1 reads MDHEN; CDR2 reads SYDVKM. The CDR3 length is 14 residues. V lost 5 bases and J lost 8, with 16 bases in between. This chain links TRBV28 with TRBJ1-5; the D is unclear. This receptor was obtained from a girl aged 5-17 years in good health and CMV-seropositive. The sample comprised PBMCs. CDR3 loop: CASSPDLWRKPQHF. For the CDR3, the DNA is TGTGCCAGCAGTCCCGATCTCTGGAGAAAGCCCCAGCATTTT.